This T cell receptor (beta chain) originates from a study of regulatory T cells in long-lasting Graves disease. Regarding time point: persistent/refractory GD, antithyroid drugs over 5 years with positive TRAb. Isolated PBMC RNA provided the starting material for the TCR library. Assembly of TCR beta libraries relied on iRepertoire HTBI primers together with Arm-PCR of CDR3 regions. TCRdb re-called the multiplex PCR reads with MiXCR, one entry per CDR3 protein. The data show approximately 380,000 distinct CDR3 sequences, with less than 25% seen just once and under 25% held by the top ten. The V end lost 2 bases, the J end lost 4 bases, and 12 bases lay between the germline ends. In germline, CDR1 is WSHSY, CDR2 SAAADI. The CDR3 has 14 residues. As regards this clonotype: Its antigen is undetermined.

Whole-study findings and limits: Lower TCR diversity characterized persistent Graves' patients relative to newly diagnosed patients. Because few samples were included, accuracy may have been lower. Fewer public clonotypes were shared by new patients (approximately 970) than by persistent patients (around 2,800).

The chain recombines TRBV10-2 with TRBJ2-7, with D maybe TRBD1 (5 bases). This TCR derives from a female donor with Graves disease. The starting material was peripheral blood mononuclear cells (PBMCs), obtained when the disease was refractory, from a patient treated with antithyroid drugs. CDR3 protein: CASSEMQGIYEQYF. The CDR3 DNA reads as TGCGCCAGCAGTGAGATGCAGGGTATTTACGAGCAGTACTTC.